Below, one TCR beta chain is given with its context. TCRdb's table, derived via immunoSEQ multiplex PCR, lists solely in-frame clones and lacks some. This table holds tens of thousands of clones, approximately 77% found once. The data were obtained in a study of radiotherapy plus CTLA-4 blockade in lung cancer. The input for sequencing was peripheral blood, taken from a patient treated with radiotherapy plus ipilimumab. The receptor comes from a human donor with non-small cell lung cancer whose response to radiotherapy plus ipilimumab could not be evaluated.

This chain's CDR3 is CASSLRLGQGYIQYF. The CDR3 bases are TGTGCCAGCAGCTTACGCTTGGGCCAGGGTTACATTCAGTACTTC. The chain is built from TRBV7-8 and TRBJ2-4, with D maybe TRBD1 (5 bases). V lost 2 bases to trimming and J lost 8 bases, with 16 bases between them. The CDR3 has 15 residues. In germline, CDR1 is SGHVS, CDR2 FQNEAQ.